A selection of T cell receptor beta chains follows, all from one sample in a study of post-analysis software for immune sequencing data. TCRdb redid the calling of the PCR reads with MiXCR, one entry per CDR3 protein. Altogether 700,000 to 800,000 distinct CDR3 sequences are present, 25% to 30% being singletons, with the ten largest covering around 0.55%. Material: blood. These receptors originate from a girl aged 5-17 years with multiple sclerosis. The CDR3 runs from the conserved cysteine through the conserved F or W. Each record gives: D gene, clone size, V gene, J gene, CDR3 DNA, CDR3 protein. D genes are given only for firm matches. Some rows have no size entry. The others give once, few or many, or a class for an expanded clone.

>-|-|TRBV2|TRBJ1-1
TGTGCCAGCGGGAATAATGCGGGGAACACTGAAGCTTTCTTT
CASGNNAGNTEAFF
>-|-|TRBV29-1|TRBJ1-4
TGCAGCGCGGGACAAACTAATGAAAAACTGTTTTTT
CSAGQTNEKLFF
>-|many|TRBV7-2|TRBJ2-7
TGTGCCAGCAGCTTAGGGACAGCCGATATCTCCTACGAGCAGTACTTC
CASSLGTADISYEQYF
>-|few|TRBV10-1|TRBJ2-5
TGCGCCAGCAGTGACTCAAGCGAGACCCAGTACTTC
CASSDSSETQYF
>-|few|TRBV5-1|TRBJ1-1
TGCGCCAGCAGCCCCGGGGGATCGTTGAACACTGAAGCTTTCTTT
CASSPGGSLNTEAFF
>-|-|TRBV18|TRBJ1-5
TGTGCCAGCTCCGACACTGCAGGGGACATTCAGCCCCAGCATTTT
CASSDTAGDIQPQHF
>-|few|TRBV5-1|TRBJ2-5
TGCGCCAGCAGCTTGGGTTGGGAGGCGACCCAGTACTTC
CASSLGWEATQYF
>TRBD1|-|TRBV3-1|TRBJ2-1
TGTGCCAGCAGCCTGCTGGGGACAGGGTTAAATGAGCAGTTCTTC
CASSLLGTGLNEQFF
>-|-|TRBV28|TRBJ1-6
TGTGCCAGCAGTTTTTTGTTCTATAATTCACCCCTCCACTTT
CASSFLFYNSPLHF
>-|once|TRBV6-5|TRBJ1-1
TGTGCCAGCAGTCACTCATCCGGGTTCACTGGCACTGAAGCTTTCTTT
CASSHSSGFTGTEAFF
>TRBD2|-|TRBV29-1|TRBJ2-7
TGCAGCGTTCGTAGCGGGGGCGAGCAGTACTTC
CSVRSGGEQYF
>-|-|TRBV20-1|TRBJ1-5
TGCAGTGCTAGAGGCGGGTTTAATCAGCCCCAGCATTTT
CSARGGFNQPQHF
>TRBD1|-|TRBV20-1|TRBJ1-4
TGCAGTGCGGCTATCCGACAGGGTGGGGAAAAACTGTTTTTT
CSAAIRQGGEKLFF
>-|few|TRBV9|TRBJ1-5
TGTGCCAGCAGCCCGGCGGACAGACTAAATCAGCCCCAGCATTTT
CASSPADRLNQPQHF
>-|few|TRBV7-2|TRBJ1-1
TGTGCCAGCAGCCTCAGAGGGGGGCGGAACACTGAAGCTTTCTTT
CASSLRGGRNTEAFF
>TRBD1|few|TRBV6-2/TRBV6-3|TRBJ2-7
TGTGCCAGCGCCACAGGGGACCCTCTATCAAACTACGAGCAGTACTTC
CASATGDPLSNYEQYF
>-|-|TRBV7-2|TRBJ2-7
TGTGCCAGCAGCTTATTGCCCGGATACGAGCAGTACTTC
CASSLLPGYEQYF
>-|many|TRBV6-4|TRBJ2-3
TGTGCCAGCAGTGCCGGGACTAGCACAGATACGCAGTATTTT
CASSAGTSTDTQYF
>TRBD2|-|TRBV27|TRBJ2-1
TGTGCCAGCAGTTTATCGATAGGTAGCGGGGGGGTCCATGAGCAGTTCTTC
CASSLSIGSGGVHEQFF